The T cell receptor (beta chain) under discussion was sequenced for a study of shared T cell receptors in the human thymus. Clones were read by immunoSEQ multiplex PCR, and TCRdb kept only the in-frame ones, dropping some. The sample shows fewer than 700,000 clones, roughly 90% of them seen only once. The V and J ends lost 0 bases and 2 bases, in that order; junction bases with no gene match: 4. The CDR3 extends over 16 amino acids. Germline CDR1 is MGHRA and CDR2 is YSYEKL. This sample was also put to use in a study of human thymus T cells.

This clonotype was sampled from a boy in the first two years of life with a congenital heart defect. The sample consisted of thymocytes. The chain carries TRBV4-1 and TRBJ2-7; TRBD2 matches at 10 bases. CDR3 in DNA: TGCGCCAGCAGCCAAGATGGACTAGCGGAGACCTACGAGCAGTACTTC. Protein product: CASSQDGLAETYEQYF.